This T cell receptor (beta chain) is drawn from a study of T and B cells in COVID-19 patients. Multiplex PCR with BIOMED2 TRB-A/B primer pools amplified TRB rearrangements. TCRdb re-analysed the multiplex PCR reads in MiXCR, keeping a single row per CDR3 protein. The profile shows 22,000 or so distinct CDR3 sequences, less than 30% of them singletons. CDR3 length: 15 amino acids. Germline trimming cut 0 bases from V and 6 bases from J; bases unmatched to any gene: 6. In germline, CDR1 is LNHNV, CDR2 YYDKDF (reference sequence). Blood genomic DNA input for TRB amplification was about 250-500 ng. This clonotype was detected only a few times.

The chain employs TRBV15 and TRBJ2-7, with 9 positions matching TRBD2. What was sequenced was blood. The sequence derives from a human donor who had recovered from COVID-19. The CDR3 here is CATSRDTGTSSEQYF. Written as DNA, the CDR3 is TGTGCCACCAGCAGAGATACCGGGACTAGCAGCGAGCAGTACTTC.